A selection of T cell receptor beta chains follows, all from one sample in a study of blood T cell repertoires in COVID-19. Clones were sequenced by immunoSEQ multiplex PCR, and TCRdb holds only the in-frame ones, with some missing. The data hold 170,000 or so clones, with approximately 80% observed a single time. The source material was peripheral blood. These receptors were taken from a woman aged 35 to 49 with COVID-19, enrolled during active disease. Each CDR3 is given with its conserved first and last residue. The D gene is left open where the match is weak. Clone size is given for some rows only: seen once, a few or many times, or a class if the clone is expanded.

J: TRBJ1-1
size: NA
D: NA
V: TRBV3-1/TRBV3-2
DNA: TGTGCCAGCAGCCAAGCTAACACTGAAGCTTTCTTT
CDR3: CASSQANTEAFF

J: TRBJ1-3
size: NA
D: NA
V: TRBV10-3
DNA: TGTGCCATCAGTGATGGAGGAGGAGACACCATATATTTT
CDR3: CAISDGGGDTIYF

J: TRBJ1-2
size: NA
D: NA
V: TRBV10-2
DNA: TGCGCCAGCACCGCGGATCCTCGGGTCTACTCCGGGGGCTACACCTTC
CDR3: CASTADPRVYSGGYTF

J: TRBJ1-4
size: few
D: NA
V: TRBV2
DNA: TGTGCCAGCAGGGGCCTGAGAGAAAAACTGTTTTTT
CDR3: CASRGLREKLFF

J: TRBJ1-2
size: NA
D: NA
V: TRBV7-3
DNA: TGTGCCAGCAGCGCATCACCGGGACATCTATATGGCTACACCTTC
CDR3: CASSASPGHLYGYTF

J: TRBJ1-1
size: NA
D: NA
V: TRBV19
DNA: TGTGCCAGTAGTTCGTTGTCAGGGAACACTGAAGCTTTCTTT
CDR3: CASSSLSGNTEAFF

J: TRBJ2-3
size: NA
D: NA
V: TRBV24-1
DNA: TGTGCCACCATGGGGGGGCTGGGCACAGATACGCAGTATTTT
CDR3: CATMGGLGTDTQYF

J: TRBJ2-7
size: few
D: NA
V: TRBV5-1
DNA: TGCGCCAGCAGCTTGTCGGCGGGCGAGCAGTACTTC
CDR3: CASSLSAGEQYF

J: TRBJ1-5
size: NA
D: NA
V: TRBV6-5
DNA: TGTGCCAGCAGTTCGTGGGGAGGAAATCAGCCCCAGCATTTT
CDR3: CASSSWGGNQPQHF

J: TRBJ2-5
size: NA
D: TRBD1
V: TRBV27
DNA: TGTGCCAGCTCCACGCTCGGACAGGGGGTGCAAGAGACCCAGTACTTC
CDR3: CASSTLGQGVQETQYF

J: TRBJ2-3
size: NA
D: NA
V: TRBV27
DNA: TGTGCCAGCAGTTTTTTAGCGGCCACAGATACGCAGTATTTT
CDR3: CASSFLAATDTQYF